Described below is a single T cell receptor (beta chain) sequence and its context. Its target is unknown. Using constant-segment primers, 5'RACE produced TCR alpha and TCR beta cDNA libraries carrying sample barcodes and UMIs. TCRdb reanalysed the 5' RACE reads using MiXCR and keeps one entry per CDR3 protein. The data show 90,000 to 120,000 distinct CDR3 sequences, approximately 14% seen once. The CDR3 has 14 residues. Trimming at V came to 10 bases and at J to 7 bases, leaving 10 bases not matched to a gene. Germline CDR1 reads SEHNR; CDR2 reads FQNEAQ (reference sequence). This specimen belongs to a study of T-cell memory formation after mild COVID-19. General study results and limits: CD4+ contracting clones were mainly CM and EM; CD8+ ones, EMRA. There were some responding clones in pre-infection memory, which suggested that cross-reactive memory had joined.

The clonotype comes from a man between 18 and 29 years old who had mild COVID-19 (a few samples of this study predate the infection). Cell type and time point are not known. What was sequenced was PBMCs or a T cell subset sorted from them (not recorded which). The rearrangement links TRBV7-9 to TRBJ1-6, with 7 bases identical to TRBD1. The CDR3 is CATTAGGLNSPLHF. In DNA, the CDR3 is TGTGCCACTACGGCAGGGGGACTGAATTCACCCCTCCACTTT.